Described below is a single T cell receptor beta chain sequence and its context. The specificity of this receptor is unknown. Nothing much larger sits one base from this clone, and base qualities are not available. CDR1 and CDR2 were assigned from the germline V gene (reference sequence) as LNHDA and SQIVND. V is cut by 6 bases and J by 4 bases, and the space between the germline ends is 12 bases. From the cysteine through the phenylalanine, the CDR3 covers 13 amino acids. The entry retains the CDR3 DNA only, 39 bases that are in frame from base 1. In Seattle, one collaborating source enrolled patients while the infection was active and tracked those patients longitudinally over the course of disease. The collaborating institutions used their own protocols to collect whole blood in K2EDTA tubes. For TCRbeta analysis, collaborators shipped samples in one of three forms: frozen whole blood, isolated PBMCs, or DNA extracted from either of those sample types.

The sample originates from a study of blood T cell repertoires in COVID-19 (dated by TCRdb to 2020 to 2021). General notes on the study: Samples from collaborators originated in the United States, Italy and Spain and spanned both the acute and convalescent phases of COVID-19. Where available, HLA class I and class II types were taken from metadata supplied by the sample provider and were not determined by assay-based typing. Sample metadata almost always included a de-identified subject ID, COVID-19 status, age in years and sex. The material from the prospective study consisted of cDNA or gDNA derived from T cells, B-cell-depleted T cells, or PBMCs. The repertoires were released in a freely available public database meant as a resource for research on the immune response to SARS-CoV-2. Subjects who had been exposed to COVID-19, were actively infected with it, or had recovered from it provided the deeply sampled blood TCRbeta repertoires that made up the dataset. The samples were drawn from the first 160 participants of the ongoing ImmuneRACE study and from 950 to 1,500 subjects provided by 6 global collaborators. The paper as a whole reports these results and caveats: Clinical and demographic metadata were provided uncurated, with the amount varying by source and participant.

The immunoSEQ Assay, a bias-controlled multiplex PCR, was used to amplify TCRbeta CDR3 regions from genomic DNA. The source study handled its data this way. The number of nucleated cells in each sample was estimated from the amplification of reference gene primers within the assay. Sequence reads were collapsed and filtered to measure the absolute abundance of every unique TCRbeta CDR3 rearrangement. For each sample, productive Simpson clonality was calculated by taking the square root of Simpson's diversity index across productive rearrangements. Sourced from immuneACCESS, this table was stored by TCRdb with only in-frame sequences that have V and J called. A share of the clones is absent; for the studies checked, an unresolved V gene accounts for under half, and the remainder has no known explanation. V and J calls and clone size are as listed in that table; D and trimming were resolved from the DNA. This sample is represented by 150,000 to 200,000 clones; 85% to 90% of them were singletons. The top ten constitute 18% of the sample.

The sequenced sample consisted of peripheral blood. Recombination connected TRBV19 to TRBJ1-1, with the identity of the D gene unclear. The sequence derives from a person aged 65-85 years with COVID-19, enrolled during active disease. The DNA sequence is given as TGTGCCAGTAGAAGGGAGGTTCTCACTGAAGCTTTCTTT. Translation gives CASRREVLTEAFF.